These 9 T cell receptor beta chains were all obtained from the same sample, sequenced in a study of Ad26.COV2.S vaccination and SARS-CoV-2 variants. The data were produced by immunoSEQ multiplex PCR, yet TCRdb's version contains in-frame clones alone and is incomplete. The table records around 240,000 clones, roughly 88% of them present only once. This sample's treatment: some 19 received Ad26.COV2.S at low or high dose, single or two shots; 5 received placebo; per-sample allocation not given. The samples date from day 63 after the first vaccine or placebo injection. The source was peripheral blood, collected in a trial of Ad26.COV2.S vaccine versus placebo. These TCRs come from a person between 18 and 59 years old who received the Ad26.COV2.S COVID-19 vaccine or a placebo.

CDR3 coding DNA: TGTGCCAGCAGTGAACCCCGGAACACCGGGGAGCTGTTTTTT. Its translation is CASSEPRNTGELFF. This chain uses TRBV6-1 with TRBJ2-2, with unresolved D. Germline CDR1 and CDR2: MNHNS and SASEGT. The CDR3 runs to 14 residues. The ends were cut back, 2 bases at V and 1 base at J, with 5 bases in the middle.

The chain employs TRBV3-1 (or the pseudogene TRBV3-2) and TRBJ1-4, with a possible D match to TRBD1 (5 bases). The CDR3 spans 14 residues. V was shortened by 4 bases and J by 8 bases, with 14 bases between the two germline ends. Per germline, CDR1 LGHDT and CDR2 YNNKEL (reference sequence). The CDR3 region is CASSPSGGGEKLFF. The CDR3, as DNA: TGTGCCAGCAGCCCATCGGGGGGAGGGGAAAAACTGTTTTTT.

This chain connects TRBV4-3 to TRBJ1-4; D is perhaps TRBD1 (6 bases). V shed 0 bases and J shed 11 bases, with 19 bases lying between them. The CDR3 spans 16 residues. The germline gives CDR1 LGHNA, CDR2 YSLEER. The CDR3 nucleotides are TGCGCCAGCAGCCAAGATAGGGCAGGGGCGGCCGGGAAACTGTTTTTT. Residues: CASSQDRAGAAGKLFF.

V gene TRBV28 combines with J gene TRBJ1-6; TRBD1 matches at 7 bases. The CDR3 is made up of 13 amino acids. Germline CDR1 and CDR2: MDHEN and SYDVKM. Trimming cost V 5 bases and J 8 bases; bases outside gene matches: 3. The chain's CDR3 is CASSRDSDSPLHF. Written as DNA, the CDR3 is TGTGCCAGCAGTCGGGACAGTGATTCACCCCTCCACTTT.

The chain has TRBV7-2 and TRBJ2-5; the match to TRBD1 covers 11 bases. Germline loops: CDR1 SGHTA, CDR2 FQGNSA. J was trimmed by 7 bases and V by 8 bases; bases with no gene match: 6. The CDR3 sequence is 13 residues long. The CDR3 nucleotides are TGTGCCAGCGGGACAGGGGGAATCGTGACCCAGTACTTC. Amino acids: CASGTGGIVTQYF.

The rearrangement links TRBV24-1 to TRBJ1-2; D gene uncertain. The CDR3 runs to 15 residues. CDR1 is KGHDR and CDR2 is SFDVKD in the germline V gene. The V and J ends lost 5 bases and 8 bases respectively, with 20 bases between them. The CDR3, as DNA: TGTGCCACCAGTGGGTTTTCCACCGCCCGGGGAGGCTACACCTTC. Protein: CATSGFSTARGGYTF.

V usage is TRBV19 and J usage is TRBJ1-5; D unclear. Germline CDR1 reads LNHDA; CDR2 reads SQIVND (reference sequence). The V end lost 8 bases, the J end lost 4 bases, and 9 bases lay between the germline ends. There are 12 residues in the CDR3. Written as DNA, the CDR3 is TGTGCCAGTCAATGGGCGAATCAGCCCCAGCATTTT. It is translated as CASQWANQPQHF.

The chain uses TRBV27 and TRBJ2-3, with D possibly being TRBD2 (5 bases). CDR3 size: 15 residues. Germline lookup yields CDR1 MNHEY and CDR2 SMNVEV (reference sequence). The ends were cut back, 1 base at V and 5 bases at J, with 13 bases in the middle. The CDR3 bases are TGTGCCAGCAGTTTATTAGGACTTCGGGGAGATACGCAGTATTTT. Protein: CASSLLGLRGDTQYF.

The chain uses TRBV27 and TRBJ2-5; 10 bases are shared with TRBD2. There are 17 residues in the CDR3. Germline values: CDR1 MNHEY, CDR2 SMNVEV (reference sequence). Germline trimming cut 5 bases from V and 1 base from J; bases unmatched to any gene: 10. CDR3 region: CASSLTSGTLFQETQYF. The CDR3, as DNA: TGTGCCAGCAGTCTAACTAGCGGGACGTTGTTCCAAGAGACCCAGTACTTC.